The source of this T cell receptor beta chain is a study of PD-L1 blockade in urothelial cancer. Study-wide background: Analyzed time points were 3 weeks (second dose) and 6 weeks after therapy began. Blood yielded a median of around 150,000 T cells per sample.

Method: immunoSEQ multiplex PCR; TCRdb's copy keeps in-frame clones and lacks some. Of about 74,000 clones listed, 80% to 85% are singletons. Broader study findings: When pretreatment blood TCR clonality was below the median, it predicted better survival. It was durable-benefit patients whose tumor-associated blood clones expanded more at 3 weeks.

The CDR3 loop spans 17 amino acids. CDR1 is MDHEN and CDR2 is SYDVKM in the germline V gene. V was clipped by 5 bases and J by 5 bases; unmatched bases: 16. This clone was counted a few times. What it binds is not known. The receptor was isolated from a man between 65 and 85 years old with urothelial cancer. The V gene is TRBV28, the J gene TRBJ2-5; TRBD1 matches 8 bases. Source: PBMCs, taken around atezolizumab (anti-PD-L1) treatment. This CDR3 is CASSPGTGRFDGETQYF. Written as DNA, the CDR3 is TGTGCCAGCAGTCCCGGGACAGGCCGGTTCGACGGTGAGACCCAGTACTTC.